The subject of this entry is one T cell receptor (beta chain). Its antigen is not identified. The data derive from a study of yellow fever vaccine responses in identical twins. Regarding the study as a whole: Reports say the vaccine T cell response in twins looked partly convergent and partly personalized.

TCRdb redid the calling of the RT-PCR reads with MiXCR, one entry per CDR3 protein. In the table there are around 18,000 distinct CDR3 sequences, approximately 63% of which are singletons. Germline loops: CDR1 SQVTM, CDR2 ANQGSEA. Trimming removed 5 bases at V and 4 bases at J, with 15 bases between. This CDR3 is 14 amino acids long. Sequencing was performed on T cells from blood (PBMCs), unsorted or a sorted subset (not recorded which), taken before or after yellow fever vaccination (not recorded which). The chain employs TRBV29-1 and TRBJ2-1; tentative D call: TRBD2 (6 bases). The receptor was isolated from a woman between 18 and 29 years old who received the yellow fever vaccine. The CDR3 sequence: CSVREGGGYNEQFF. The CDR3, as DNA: TGCAGCGTTAGAGAGGGCGGAGGGTACAATGAGCAGTTCTTC.